This TCR beta chain was retrieved from a study of PD-1 blockade in classical Hodgkin lymphoma. The time point is: cycle 4 day 1 (C4D1), after 6 weeks of nivolumab. Each and every patient relapsed after autologous stem cell transplantation, and patients got differing brentuximab vedotin exposure. The germline V gene has CDR1 SGHRS and CDR2 YFSETQ. This CDR3 has 14 amino acids. V was pared by 2 bases and J by 6 bases, with 6 bases of the junction left unmatched. The repertoire was sequenced with immunoSEQ multiplex PCR; TCRdb's copy has only in-frame clones and lacks some. This table has around 46,000 clones, roughly 90% appearing once.

The receptor's source is a human donor with classical Hodgkin lymphoma. The sample was peripheral blood mononuclear cells (PBMCs), taken before the fourth cycle of nivolumab. The chain is built from TRBV5-1 and TRBJ2-3; 7 bases match TRBD2. The CDR3 DNA follows: TGCGCCAGCAGCTTATCCGGGAGGAGGGATACGCAGTATTTT. Its protein product is CASSLSGRRDTQYF. Using reference TRBV5-1 and TRBJ2-3 for the parts outside the CDR3, the full variable domain is KAGVTQTPRYLIKTRGQQVTLSCSPISGHRSVSWYQQTPGQGLQFLFEYFSETQRNKGNFPGRFSGRQFSNSRSEMNVSTLELGDSALYLCASSLSGRRDTQYFGPGTRLTVL.